This entry describes one T cell receptor beta chain. The antigen is not known. This sample is drawn from a study of T cells in narcolepsy. Findings of the study overall: Healthy controls reportedly lacked the autoreactive clonotypes serially found in patients' blood.

Assay used: immunoSEQ multiplex PCR; TCRdb lists only in-frame clones, some missing. The table has tens of thousands of clones, around 88% seen once. Germline V gene lookup returns CDR1 SGHDT and CDR2 YYEEEE. This CDR3 spans 14 amino acids. Trimming cost V 4 bases and J 6 bases, with 13 bases left between them. V gene TRBV5-6 combines with J gene TRBJ1-4; the D gene is possibly TRBD1 (5 bases). Sequenced input: CD45RA- memory CD4+ T cells from PBMCs. The sequence was collected from a human donor with narcolepsy. The DNA for the CDR3 is TGTGCCAGCAGCCTCTCCAGGGTCGATGAAAAACTGTTTTTT. Amino acids: CASSLSRVDEKLFF.